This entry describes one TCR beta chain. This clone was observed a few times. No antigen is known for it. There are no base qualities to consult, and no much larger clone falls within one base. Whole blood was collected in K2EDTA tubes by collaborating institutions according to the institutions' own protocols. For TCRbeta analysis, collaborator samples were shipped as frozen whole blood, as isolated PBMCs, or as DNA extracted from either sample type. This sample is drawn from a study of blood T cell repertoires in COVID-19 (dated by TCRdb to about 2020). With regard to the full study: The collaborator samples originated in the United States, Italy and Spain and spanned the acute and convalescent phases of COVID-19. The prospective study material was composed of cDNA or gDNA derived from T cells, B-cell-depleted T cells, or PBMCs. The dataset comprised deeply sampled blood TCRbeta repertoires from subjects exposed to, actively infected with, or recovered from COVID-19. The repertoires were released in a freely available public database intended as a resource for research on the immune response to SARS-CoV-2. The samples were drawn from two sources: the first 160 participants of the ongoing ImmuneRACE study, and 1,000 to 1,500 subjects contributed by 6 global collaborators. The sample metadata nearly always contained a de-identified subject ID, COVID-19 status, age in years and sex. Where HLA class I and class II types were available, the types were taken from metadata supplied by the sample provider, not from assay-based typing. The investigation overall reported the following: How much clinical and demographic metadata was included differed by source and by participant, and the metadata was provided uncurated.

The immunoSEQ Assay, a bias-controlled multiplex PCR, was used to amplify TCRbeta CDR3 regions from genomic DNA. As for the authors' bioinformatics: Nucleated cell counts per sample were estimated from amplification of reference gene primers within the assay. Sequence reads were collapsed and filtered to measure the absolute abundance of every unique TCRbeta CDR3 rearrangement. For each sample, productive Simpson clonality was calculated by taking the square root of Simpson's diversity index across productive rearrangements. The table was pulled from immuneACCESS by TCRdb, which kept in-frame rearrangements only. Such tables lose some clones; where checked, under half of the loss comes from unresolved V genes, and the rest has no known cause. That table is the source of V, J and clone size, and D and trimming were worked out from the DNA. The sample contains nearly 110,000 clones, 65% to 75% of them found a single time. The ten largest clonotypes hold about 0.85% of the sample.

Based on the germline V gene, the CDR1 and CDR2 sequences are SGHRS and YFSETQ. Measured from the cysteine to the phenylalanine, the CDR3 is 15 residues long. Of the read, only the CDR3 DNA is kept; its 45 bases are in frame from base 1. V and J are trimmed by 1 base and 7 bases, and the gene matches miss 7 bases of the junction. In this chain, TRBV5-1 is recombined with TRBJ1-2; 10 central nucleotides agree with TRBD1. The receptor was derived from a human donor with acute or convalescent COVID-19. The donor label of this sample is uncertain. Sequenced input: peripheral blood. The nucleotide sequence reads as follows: TGCGCCAGCAGCTTGACGACAGGGGGCACGTCTGGCTACACCTTC. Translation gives CASSLTTGGTSGYTF. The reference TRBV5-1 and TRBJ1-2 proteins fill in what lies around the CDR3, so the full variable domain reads KAGVTQTPRYLIKTRGQQVTLSCSPISGHRSVSWYQQTPGQGLQFLFEYFSETQRNKGNFPGRFSGRQFSNSRSEMNVSTLELGDSALYLCASSLTTGGTSGYTFGSGTRLTVV.